The 2 T cell receptor beta chains below come from one sample, sequenced in a study of blood T cell repertoires in COVID-19. Method: immunoSEQ multiplex PCR; TCRdb's copy keeps in-frame clones and lacks some. The sample has approximately 480,000 clones; 75% to 90% are singletons. The specimen sequenced was peripheral blood. These TCRs come from a man between 18 and 35 years old with COVID-19, enrolled during active disease.

On this clone itself: The same CDR3 arises from other DNA sequences in this sample as well. The chain is built from TRBV20-1 and TRBJ2-5, with a possible D match to TRBD2 (6 bases). Germline-derived CDR1 and CDR2 are DFQATT and SNEGSKA (reference sequence). The CDR3 has 11 amino acids. Trimming left V 3 bases short and J 4 bases short, with 6 bases between. CDR3 sequence reads: CSASGRETQYF. The CDR3 region has the DNA TGCAGTGCTAGCGGGAGAGAGACCCAGTACTTC.

The table lists this clone with a few counts. The V call is TRBV3-1 (or the pseudogene TRBV3-2), the J call TRBJ2-7; 12 bases are shared with TRBD2. J was trimmed by 8 bases and V by 4 bases; bases with no gene match: 9. The CDR3 has 15 residues. Germline V gene data show CDR1 as LGHDT and CDR2 as YNNKEL (reference sequence). The CDR3 region is CASSLSTSGGGKQYF. The CDR3 nucleotides read TGTGCCAGCAGCCTTTCGACTAGCGGGGGAGGGAAGCAGTACTTC.